Sequencing of this T cell receptor beta chain was carried out in a study of cytomegalovirus exposure and HLA in healthy donors. Study-level findings and limits: A cluster of highly shared sequence variants was likely a sequencing artifact. Later on, an analysis found that several of the most significant clusters appeared to be linked to common viral pathogens, which included parvovirus B19. There were around 160 TCR beta chains listed as cytomegalovirus-associated. CMV serostatus was the only recorded immune exposure for donors.

Germline CDR1 reads SGHVS; CDR2 reads FNYEAQ. This CDR3 comprises 15 residues. V trimming: 4 bases; J trimming: 1 base; junction bases outside the gene matches: 4. Both 60 Vbeta primers and 13 Jbeta primers went into the PCR. Produced via immunoSEQ multiplex PCR; TCRdb's table is partial and in-frame only. The table includes 50,000 to 75,000 clones, about 80% detected once. As to this clone: Its antigen is still unknown.

The chain links TRBV7-6 to TRBJ2-7; 10 nucleotides align to TRBD1. The specimen was PBMCs. The sequence was obtained from a woman aged 40 to 50 in good health and CMV-seronegative. CDR3 loop: CASSSGQGRSYEQYF. The CDR3 DNA sequence: TGTGCCAGCAGCTCGGGACAGGGGCGTTCCTACGAGCAGTACTTC. Using reference TRBV7-6 and TRBJ2-7 for the parts outside the CDR3, the full variable domain is GAGVSQSPRYKVTKRGQDVALRCDPISGHVSLYWYRQALGQGPEFLTYFNYEAQQDKSGLPNDRFSAERPEGSISTLTIQRTEQRDSAMYRCASSSGQGRSYEQYFGPGTRLTVT.